This T cell receptor (beta chain) stems from a study of T cell responses to AZD1222 COVID-19 vaccine. The repertoire was sequenced with immunoSEQ multiplex PCR; TCRdb's copy has only in-frame clones and lacks some. The data hold 130,000 or so clones, with roughly nine tenths observed a single time. The germline V and J ends were trimmed by 6 bases and 1 base, with 7 bases remaining between them. The CDR3 loop spans 13 amino acids. Germline CDR1 MNHEY, CDR2 SMNVEV (reference sequence). Sequencing used peripheral blood, obtained on day 0 of AZD1222 vaccination. The receptor comes from an adult in good health. This chain joins TRBV27 and TRBJ2-1; D unresolved. The CDR3, as DNA: TGTGCCAGCAGCATGTTTTCCTACAATGAGCAGTTCTTC. Amino acid sequence: CASSMFSYNEQFF.